These 2 T cell receptor beta chains share one sample of origin, sequenced in a study of Graves' ophthalmopathy and Graves' hyperthyroidism. RNA transcripts were the source from which TCR beta CDR3 regions were amplified. HTBI-primed RT-PCR formed the first round, and a multiplex PCR formed the second. TCRdb re-called the multiplex PCR reads through MiXCR, storing one row per CDR3 protein. Here the sample spans about 740,000 distinct CDR3 sequences, 40% being singletons. Sequences were obtained from peripheral blood. The receptors shown here come from an adult man with Graves' ophthalmopathy.

Comment on this clonotype: Germline is not matched at one junction end, which may reflect a read error. In nucleotides, the CDR3 is TGTGCCAGCAGCTTACGCCAGACGAACACTGAAGCTTTC. This translates into CASSLRQTNTEAF. The V call is TRBV7-9, the J call TRBJ2-6; the D is unclear. Germline-derived CDR1 and CDR2 are SEHNR and FQNEAQ (reference sequence). The CDR3 contains 13 residues.

This clonotype was observed many times. The rearrangement uses TRBV7-9 and TRBJ1-3, with TRBD1 matching 7 bases. Per germline, CDR1 SEHNR and CDR2 FQNEAQ (reference sequence). This CDR3 region has 16 residues. Trimming cost V 5 bases and J 3 bases; bases outside gene matches: 10. The CDR3 DNA reads TGTGCCAGCAGCGGACGCAGGGGGATGTTTGGAAACACCATATATTTT. This sequence encodes CASSGRRGMFGNTIYF.